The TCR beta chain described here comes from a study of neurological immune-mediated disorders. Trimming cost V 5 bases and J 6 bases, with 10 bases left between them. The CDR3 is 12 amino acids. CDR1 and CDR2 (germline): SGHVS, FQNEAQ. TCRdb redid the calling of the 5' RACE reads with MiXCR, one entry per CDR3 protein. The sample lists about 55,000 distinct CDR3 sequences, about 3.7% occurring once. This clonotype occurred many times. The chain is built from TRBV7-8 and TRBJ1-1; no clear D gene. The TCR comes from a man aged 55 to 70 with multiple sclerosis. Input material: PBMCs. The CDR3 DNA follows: TGTGCCAGCAGCCGGCGGAGGGCTGAAGCTTTCTTT. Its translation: CASSRRRAEAFF.